This T cell receptor (beta chain) was identified during a study of blood T cell repertoires in COVID-19 (dated by TCRdb to about 2020). In the study overall: Collaborator samples came from the United States, Italy and Spain and covered acute and convalescent phases of COVID-19. The prospective study material was composed of cDNA or gDNA derived from T cells, B-cell-depleted T cells, or PBMCs. Deeply sampled blood TCRbeta repertoires from subjects exposed to, actively infected with, or recovered from COVID-19 were included in the dataset. A freely available public database, intended as a resource for researchers studying the immune response to SARS-CoV-2, is where the repertoires were released. The samples were drawn from the first 160 participants of the ongoing ImmuneRACE study and from about 1,200 subjects provided by 6 global collaborators. The sample metadata nearly always contained a de-identified subject ID, COVID-19 status, age in years and sex. Where available, HLA class I and class II types were taken from metadata supplied by the sample provider and were not determined by assay-based typing.

The immunoSEQ Assay, a bias-controlled multiplex PCR, was used to amplify TCRbeta CDR3 regions from genomic DNA. Processing in the source paper ran as follows. Within the assay, amplification of reference gene primers was used to estimate how many nucleated cells each sample contained. To quantify the absolute abundance of each unique TCRbeta CDR3 rearrangement, sequence reads were collapsed and filtered. For each sample, productive Simpson clonality was calculated as the square root of Simpson's diversity index over productive rearrangements. TCRdb obtained this table from immuneACCESS and retained in-frame rearrangements with V and J assigned. These tables miss some clones; where compared with another copy, unresolved V genes account for less than half of the shortfall, and the remainder is unexplained. Clone size and V and J calls were adopted from that table, with D and trimming inferred from the DNA. The sample contains roughly 77,000 clones, roughly 90% of them found a single time. Clones ranked in the top ten supply 4% to 5.5% of the sample.

Trimming removed 5 bases from V and 5 bases from J, leaving 9 bases between the germline ends. From its cysteine to its phenylalanine, the CDR3 spans 13 amino acids. This entry keeps only the CDR3 DNA: 39 bases, framed from base 1. From a lookup of the germline V gene, CDR1 and CDR2 are SGHTA and FQGNSA. A note on this clone: Its antigen is unknown. Base qualities are not at hand, and no much larger clone is one base apart.

What the work shows at the level of the full study, not this receptor alone: The quantity of clinical and demographic metadata differed by source and by participant and was supplied without curation.

Whole blood was collected in K2EDTA tubes by collaborating institutions according to the institutions' own protocols. Collaborator samples were shipped for TCRbeta analysis as frozen whole blood, isolated PBMCs, or DNA extracted from either sample type. Sequences were obtained from peripheral blood. The rearranged segments are TRBV7-2 and TRBJ2-2; TRBD1 is a possible D gene, resting on 6 matching bases. The clonotype originates from a man aged 45-65 years with active COVID-19. The CDR3 corresponds to CASSADRTGELFF. The base sequence is TGTGCCAGCAGCGCGGACAGAACCGGGGAGCTGTTTTTT. This CDR3, with the reference TRBV7-2 and TRBJ2-2 proteins standing in past its ends, gives the full variable domain GAGVSQSPSNKVTEKGKDVELRCDPISGHTALYWYRQSLGQGLEFLIYFQGNSAPDKSGLPSDRFSAERTGGSVSTLTIQRTQQEDSAVYLCASSADRTGELFFGEGSRLTVL.